Below, 26 T cell receptor beta chains from the same sample are listed, as sequenced in a study of shared clonotypes between healthy human individuals. Data came from immunoSEQ multiplex PCR; TCRdb stores just in-frame clones and leaves some out. In the table there are about 1.1 million clones, roughly 74% of which are singletons. Sequencing input: memory CD4+ T cells from PBMCs. Subset given: CD45RA-negative fraction. All receptors come from a man aged 18 to 29 in good health. Some clones in this sample may be carry-over from other donors' samples.

The chain is built from TRBV5-6 and TRBJ2-3, with TRBD2 matching 7 bases. The CDR3 runs 15 residues. The junction had 7 bases not matched to a gene; V was cut back by 2 bases and J by 4 bases. CDR1 is SGHDT and CDR2 is YYEEEE in the germline V gene. CDR3 bases: TGTGCCAGCAGCTTTAAGGTTGCGGGAGCAGATACGCAGTATTTT. This encodes CASSFKVAGADTQYF.

This clone was seen a few times. The rearrangement links TRBV5-4 to TRBJ2-2, with 8 nucleotides matching TRBD1. The CDR3 runs 13 residues. Germline trimming cut 4 bases from V and 6 bases from J; bases unmatched to any gene: 2. Per germline, CDR1 SGHNT and CDR2 YYREEE (reference sequence). The CDR3 sequence is CASSDRGAGELFF. CDR3 nucleotide sequence: TGTGCCAGCAGCGACAGGGGAGCCGGGGAGCTGTTTTTT.

J is TRBJ2-7 and V is TRBV6-5; no clear D. V gave up 0 bases and J gave up 7 bases, with 10 bases separating them. Germline assignment: CDR1 MNHEY and CDR2 SVGAGI. The CDR3 is made up of 13 amino acids. CDR3 loop: CASSYSIGWEQYF. The DNA for the CDR3 is TGTGCCAGCAGTTACTCTATCGGCTGGGAGCAGTACTTC.

This clone was recorded a few times. The rearrangement uses TRBV9 and TRBJ1-1, with D maybe TRBD1 (5 bases). Deletions cut 4 bases from V and 1 base from J, with 11 bases between. The CDR3 loop spans 14 amino acids. Germline-derived CDR1 and CDR2 are SGDLS and YYNGEE. CDR3 DNA sequence: TGTGCCAGCAGCCCCTCCGGGGGGAACACTGAAGCTTTCTTT. It specifies CASSPSGGNTEAFF. Based on the CDR3 plus reference TRBV9 and TRBJ1-1, the full variable domain is DSGVTQTPKHLITATGQRVTLRCSPRSGDLSVYWYQQSLDQGLQFLIQYYNGEERAKGNILERFSAQQFPDLHSELNLSSLELGDSALYFCASSPSGGNTEAFFGQGTRLTVV.

This sequence joins TRBV7-3 and TRBJ1-3; 7 bases agree with TRBD1. CDR3 length: 16 amino acids. V gave up 0 bases and J gave up 1 base; unmatched junction bases: 3. Germline values: CDR1 SGHTA, CDR2 FQGTGA. In DNA form, the CDR3 reads TGTGCCAGCAGCTTAACCCCGACAGGGTCTGGAAACACCATATATTTT. Its translation: CASSLTPTGSGNTIYF.

In regard to this clone: Since a much larger clone is just one base distant, this may be a read error. The V gene is TRBV30, the J gene TRBJ2-7, with D unclear. Trimming removed 3 bases at V and 9 bases at J, with 12 bases between. This CDR3 has 11 residues. Germline CDR1 GTSNPN, CDR2 SVGIG (reference sequence). CDR3 DNA: TGTGCCTGGAGAATAGGGTTGGGGCAGTACTTC. As protein: CAWRIGLGQYF.

This rearrangement joins TRBV5-1 to TRBJ2-2; 8 nucleotides align to TRBD1. CDR1 SGHRS and CDR2 YFSETQ come from the germline V gene. This CDR3 is built from 16 residues. V lost 4 bases, J lost 5 bases, and 10 bases stayed unmatched. CDR3 sequence: CASSPGGRAHTGELFF. The CDR3 nucleotides are TGCGCCAGCAGCCCAGGGGGCAGGGCGCATACCGGGGAGCTGTTTTTT.

The chain couples TRBV5-6 to TRBJ2-3, with D hard to call. V was shortened by 0 bases and J by 5 bases, with 10 bases between the two germline ends. Germline V CDR1 and CDR2: SGHDT, YYEEEE. The CDR3 runs 14 residues. The CDR3 is CASSLGPSIDTQYF. CDR3 DNA: TGTGCCAGCAGCTTGGGACCAAGTATAGATACGCAGTATTTT.

Details on this clone: Other DNA sequences in the same sample also yield this CDR3. This chain connects TRBV15 to TRBJ2-7, with D unresolved. V was pared by 1 base and J by 4 bases, with 5 bases between. Germline V gene lookup returns CDR1 LNHNV and CDR2 YYDKDF (reference sequence). The CDR3 loop spans 12 amino acids. The CDR3 reads CATSRGGYEQYF. The CDR3 DNA follows: TGTGCCACCAGCAGAGGAGGATACGAGCAGTACTTC.

This chain joins TRBV5-1 and TRBJ2-2; TRBD1 or TRBD2 may be the D gene (5 bases each). The CDR3 extends over 16 amino acids. Germline V CDR1 and CDR2: SGHRS, YFSETQ. V lost 6 bases and J lost 5, with 20 bases in between. Here the CDR3 reads CASTQGPGGVTGELFF. DNA of the CDR3: TGCGCCAGCACCCAGGGACCTGGGGGTGTTACCGGGGAGCTGTTTTTT.

The chain links TRBV7-9 to TRBJ1-4; 7 nucleotides align to TRBD1. Germline values: CDR1 SEHNR, CDR2 FQNEAQ (reference sequence). V shed 1 base, J shed 3 bases, and the junction held 5 bases outside the gene matches. The CDR3 has 16 residues. In DNA form, the CDR3 reads TGTGCCAGCAGCTTAGGCGACAGGGCGGCTAATGAAAAACTGTTTTTT. It yields the protein CASSLGDRAANEKLFF.

V gene TRBV7-6 combines with J gene TRBJ2-1; the match to TRBD2 covers 9 bases. Germline CDR1 is SGHVS and CDR2 is FNYEAQ. This CDR3 has 14 residues. V lost 5 bases and J lost 10; bases outside the gene matches: 9. The CDR3 spells CASSRVREGREQFF. Here the CDR3 DNA reads TGTGCCAGCAGCCGTGTGCGGGAGGGCCGAGAGCAGTTCTTC.

The genes are TRBV5-1 and TRBJ1-2; tentative D call: TRBD1 (6 bases). V lost 4 bases and J 4 bases, leaving 14 bases between the germline ends. This CDR3 has 14 amino acids. Germline assignment: CDR1 SGHRS and CDR2 YFSETQ. In nucleotides, the CDR3 is TGCGCCAGCAGCGGACCGGGACATCCCTATGGCTACACCTTC. Translation gives CASSGPGHPYGYTF.

J is TRBJ2-1 and V is TRBV7-6; 9 nucleotides line up with TRBD2. CDR3 length equals 17 residues. Germline V gives CDR1 SGHVS, CDR2 FNYEAQ. Losses at the gene ends were 5 bases for V and 0 bases for J; bases not matched to a gene: 8. The CDR3 spells CASSRLAGGFSYNEQFF. CDR3 bases: TGTGCCAGCAGCCGACTGGCGGGAGGGTTCTCCTACAATGAGCAGTTCTTC.

This clone has ten or more counts. The sample contains more than one DNA sequence encoding this CDR3. The rearrangement joins TRBV7-2 to TRBJ2-5; no firm D call. The CDR3 loop spans 12 amino acids. Germline CDR1 and CDR2: SGHTA and FQGNSA. The germline V and J ends were trimmed by 5 bases and 5 bases, with 9 bases remaining between them. CDR3 loop: CASSLGLETQYF. The DNA for the CDR3 is TGTGCCAGCAGCCTAGGGTTGGAGACCCAGTACTTC.

This rearrangement joins TRBV11-3 to TRBJ1-1; D is unclear. Germline CDR1 is SGHNT and CDR2 is YENEEA. V was shortened by 5 bases and J by 3 bases, with 13 bases between the two germline ends. This CDR3 has 14 amino acids. CDR3 sequence: CASSQEGSDTEAFF. The CDR3 nucleotides are TGTGCCAGCAGCCAGGAGGGAAGCGACACTGAAGCTTTCTTT.

This chain links TRBV7-3 with TRBJ2-5, with D unclear. CDR1 is SGHTA and CDR2 is FQGTGA in the germline V gene. Trimming stripped 3 bases from V and 3 bases from J, with 8 bases between. The CDR3 sequence is 13 residues long. CDR3 sequence reads: CASSLNGKETQYF. The CDR3 nucleotides are TGTGCCAGCAGCTTGAACGGAAAAGAGACCCAGTACTTC.

Ten or more counts support this clone. This rearrangement joins TRBV19 to TRBJ2-5; a possible D gene is TRBD2 (6 bases). Germline loops: CDR1 LNHDA, CDR2 SQIVND (reference sequence). This CDR3 region has 14 residues. V was cut by 3 bases and J by 1 base, with 9 bases left in between. The CDR3 nucleotides are TGTGCCAGTAGTATTATCGGGGGCCAAGAGACCCAGTACTTC. Protein sequence: CASSIIGGQETQYF.

V gene TRBV7-2 combines with J gene TRBJ2-3, with 9 bases lining up with TRBD2. The CDR3 has 16 residues. The V segment lost 4 bases and the J segment 7 bases; nucleotides outside the gene matches: 12. CDR1 and CDR2 (germline): SGHTA, FQGNSA. The CDR3 region has the DNA TGTGCCAGCAGCTCGACGGCTAGCGGGAAGTTCAATACGCAGTATTTT. Translation: CASSSTASGKFNTQYF.

The gene calls are TRBV15 and TRBJ1-2; the D gene is possibly TRBD1 (5 bases). Germline CDR1 and CDR2: LNHNV and YYDKDF (reference sequence). This CDR3 has 16 residues. Trimming removed 3 bases from V and 5 bases from J, with 19 bases in between. In DNA form, the CDR3 reads TGTGCCACCAGCAGCCGCGGGACCATCCGGCGGTATGGCTACACCTTC. It translates to CATSSRGTIRRYGYTF.

CDR3 region: CASTRQGLGYTF. The CDR3 region has the DNA TGTGCCAGCACTAGACAGGGGTTGGGCTACACCTTC. The chain has TRBV28 and TRBJ1-2; 8 nucleotides align to TRBD1. The germline V gene has CDR1 MDHEN and CDR2 SYDVKM. After removal of 7 bases from V and 8 bases from J, the junction contained 6 bases not matched to a gene. The CDR3 extends over 12 amino acids.

The V and J genes are TRBV2 and TRBJ2-2; 15 bases line up with TRBD2. The CDR3 sequence is 18 residues long. CDR1 and CDR2 (germline): SNHLY, FYNNEI. V lost 6 bases and J lost 3; bases outside the gene matches: 8. The CDR3 DNA sequence: TGTGCCAGCAGGTTTGGGACTAGCGGGAGGACGGACACCGGGGAGCTGTTTTTT. Its protein is CASRFGTSGRTDTGELFF.

This chain uses TRBV6-6 with TRBJ2-5, with D uncertain. V was clipped by 2 bases and J by 0 bases, with 4 bases between them. CDR3 length: 13 residues. Per germline, CDR1 MNHNY and CDR2 SVGAGI (reference sequence). For the CDR3, the DNA is TGTGCCAGCAGTTACAGGAACCAAGAGACCCAGTACTTC. Encoded protein: CASSYRNQETQYF.

The chain recombines TRBV4-2 with TRBJ1-2; TRBD1 agrees at 8 bases. The CDR3 has 15 amino acids. J gave up 4 bases and V 3 bases, and 7 bases lay outside the gene matches. Per the germline V gene, CDR1 is LGHNA and CDR2 is YNFKEQ. The chain's CDR3 is CASSQSGQEGYGYTF. CDR3 nucleotide sequence: TGTGCCAGCAGCCAGTCGGGACAGGAGGGCTATGGCTACACCTTC.

This clone came up a few times. The chain uses TRBV6-5 and TRBJ2-2; 8 nucleotides align to TRBD1. Germline trimming cut 6 bases from V and 5 bases from J; bases unmatched to any gene: 5. The CDR3 runs 14 residues. Germline V gene sequence: CDR1 MNHEY, CDR2 SVGAGI. The DNA of the CDR3 is TGTGCCAGCAGAAACAGGGGGAGAACCGGGGAGCTGTTTTTT. It is translated as CASRNRGRTGELFF.

This chain uses TRBV5-1 with TRBJ2-7, with TRBD2 identical over 10 bases. J was trimmed by 2 bases and V by 0 bases; bases with no gene match: 14. There are 19 residues in the CDR3. Germline assignment: CDR1 SGHRS and CDR2 YFSETQ. The DNA of the CDR3 is TGCGCCAGCAGCTTGGCCGCACAAGCGGGAGGGCCCCGCACCTACGAGCAGTACTTC. It encodes CASSLAAQAGGPRTYEQYF.